This T cell receptor (beta chain) was sequenced for a study of molecular identifiers for immune sequencing clone quantification. V dropped 4 bases and J dropped 2; count of bases not matched to a gene: 3. Germline-derived CDR1 and CDR2 are SQVTM and ANQGSEA. The CDR3 is 13 residues long. TCRdb used MiXCR to reprocess the PCR reads, holding one entry per CDR3 protein. The data hold about 500,000 distinct CDR3 sequences, with less than 30% observed a single time. Sorted naive CD8 T cells were those defined as CD8+CD4-CCR7+CD45RA+. V usage is TRBV29-1 and J usage is TRBJ2-7; 9 nucleotides match TRBD1. This sequence was found in a human donor in good health. Some libraries in this study had Jurkat cell RNA spiked in. Sequenced input: naive CD8+ T cells from blood, with Jurkat cell RNA spiked in. As for subset: FACS-sorted CD8+CD4-CCR7+CD45RA+ naive T cells. The DNA for the CDR3 is TGCAGCGTTGGGACAGGGGCCACCTACGAGCAGTACTTC. It encodes CSVGTGATYEQYF.